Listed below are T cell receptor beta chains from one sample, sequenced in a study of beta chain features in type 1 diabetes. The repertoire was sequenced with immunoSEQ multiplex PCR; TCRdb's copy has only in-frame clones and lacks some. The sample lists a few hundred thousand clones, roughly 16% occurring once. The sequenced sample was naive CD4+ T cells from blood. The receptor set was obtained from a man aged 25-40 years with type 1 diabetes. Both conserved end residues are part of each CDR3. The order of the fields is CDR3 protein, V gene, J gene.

CDR3aa: CATSKEYGRVTEQYF
v_gene: TRBV15
j_gene: TRBJ2-7

CDR3aa: CAWDRAPTNEKLFF
v_gene: TRBV30
j_gene: TRBJ1-4

CDR3aa: CASSVHTGGPYNEQFF
v_gene: TRBV7-2
j_gene: TRBJ2-1

CDR3aa: CASSLSTGGEDGYTF
v_gene: TRBV4-2
j_gene: TRBJ1-2

CDR3aa: CASSLRTDNEQFF
v_gene: TRBV5-1
j_gene: TRBJ2-1

CDR3aa: CASSGRAGSNEQFF
v_gene: TRBV11-2
j_gene: TRBJ2-1

CDR3aa: CASSADRNTEAFF
v_gene: TRBV5-4
j_gene: TRBJ1-1

CDR3aa: CAWSSSNYEQYF
v_gene: TRBV30
j_gene: TRBJ2-7

CDR3aa: CASGGTGGYTF
v_gene: TRBV6-6
j_gene: TRBJ1-2

CDR3aa: CSVEDRGGSRNEQFF
v_gene: TRBV29-1
j_gene: TRBJ2-1

CDR3aa: CSARDSSYGYTF
v_gene: TRBV29-1
j_gene: TRBJ1-2

CDR3aa: CAWSSGLAATYNEQFF
v_gene: TRBV30
j_gene: TRBJ2-1

CDR3aa: CAISRLKDTEAFF
v_gene: TRBV10-3
j_gene: TRBJ1-1

CDR3aa: CASSTSGDTQYF
v_gene: TRBV27
j_gene: TRBJ2-3

CDR3aa: CAWSPGTGYQPQHF
v_gene: TRBV30
j_gene: TRBJ1-5

CDR3aa: CASSTIQGRTDTQYF
v_gene: TRBV7-6
j_gene: TRBJ2-3

CDR3aa: CASSQVAGQPHEQFF
v_gene: TRBV4-1
j_gene: TRBJ2-1

CDR3aa: CAISESGTGYTF
v_gene: TRBV10-3
j_gene: TRBJ1-2